This note documents a single TCR beta chain sequence. Antigen unknown. Trimming stripped 2 bases from V and 5 bases from J, with 16 bases between. This CDR3 has 15 residues. Per germline, CDR1 SGHTA and CDR2 FQGNSA. The sample comes from a study of tumor-infiltrating lymphocytes in localized non-small cell lung cancer. For the study at large: Resected tumor was paired with non-adjacent uninvolved lung from the same patient. Study-level findings and limits: Higher tumor T cell infiltration than in uninvolved lung was supported by TCRbeta sequencing. No link was found between tumor T-cell fraction and recurrence-free survival. Immunotypes IM1 and IM2 had similar TCR-derived T-cell fractions.

Assay: immunoSEQ multiplex PCR; the TCRdb copy retains only in-frame clones and omits some. In the table there are about 24,000 clones, around 64% of which are singletons. The source is a human donor with non-small cell lung cancer. Sample: lung tumor tissue. The chain employs TRBV7-2 and TRBJ2-7; tentatively, D is TRBD1 (5 bases). The CDR3, as DNA: TGTGCCAGCAGCTTATTCCCCCAGGGATTTAACGAGCAGTACTTC. Residues: CASSLFPQGFNEQYF. The whole variable domain, remainder taken from reference TRBV7-2 and TRBJ2-7, is GAGVSQSPSNKVTEKGKDVELRCDPISGHTALYWYRQSLGQGLEFLIYFQGNSAPDKSGLPSDRFSAERTGGSVSTLTIQRTQQEDSAVYLCASSLFPQGFNEQYFGPGTRLTVT.